Sequencing of this TCR beta chain was carried out in a study of T cells in Graves' hyperthyroidism and ophthalmopathy (dated by TCRdb to the late 2010s). About the full investigation: Peripheral blood samples were taken at the time of initial diagnosis, prior to any treatment. According to the paper, TCR Vbeta CDR3 sequencing was carried out on approximately 140 peripheral blood samples, which came from fewer than 50 ophthalmopathy, around 74 hyperthyroidism and roughly 17 progressor patients. Prospective prediction of ophthalmopathy was tested in an independent validation cohort of 18 hyperthyroidism patients and 15 to 17 patients who later progressed to ophthalmopathy. The 95 to 100 discovery patients were divided at random into training and test sets in a 7:3 ratio. After blood sampling, hyperthyroidism patients were treated with methimazole at a starting dose of 30 mg daily, and ophthalmopathy patients were treated with high-dose intravenous methylprednisolone. To identify TCR V-J signatures that set the groups apart, the researchers used a discovery cohort of about a hundred patients, made up of 40 to 45 with Graves' ophthalmopathy and about 60 with stable Graves' hyperthyroidism. The study also compared thyroid tissue and blood T-cell repertoires from roughly 6 Graves' hyperthyroidism patients.

Hyperthyroidism patients were newly diagnosed, had a disease duration of under 2 months, and were aged 18 to 65 years. The study excluded patients with uncontrolled infections, other autoimmune diseases, pregnancy or lactation. Diagnoses were established on the basis of clinical symptoms, serum thyroxine and TRAb, thyroid ultrasound, and orbital computed tomography. For progressor patients, blood was drawn at the first diagnosis of hyperthyroidism, before any ophthalmopathy symptoms had appeared. Ficoll-Paque density gradient centrifugation was used to isolate PBMCs from 10 ml of fresh peripheral blood. Progressor patients were first diagnosed with Graves' hyperthyroidism and then developed ophthalmopathy during follow-up. Total RNA was extracted using Trizol reagent, and RNA quality was assessed on an Agilent 2100 Bioanalyzer. General study outcomes and caveats: Most expanded thyroid clonotypes (frequency above 0.001) were also detected in blood, a finding suggesting that blood repertoires may reflect thyroid immune responses. Sample size was not statistically predetermined, and blinding of investigators to group allocation was not performed. In validation, the model predicted progression to ophthalmopathy a median of approximately 6.3 months before onset, with over 55% sensitivity and roughly 77% specificity. Ophthalmopathy was separated from stable hyperthyroidism by a 13 V-J signature model, with just over 85% sensitivity and about 84% specificity obtained in cross-validation and 80%/75% obtained in testing.

Amplification of TCR beta CDR3 regions was carried out from RNA transcripts. The TCR CDR3 was subjected to a first round of RT-PCR using the HTBI primer set and the Qiagen OneStep RT-PCR kit. A second multiplex PCR round built the libraries, followed by size selection and purification. Libraries were sequenced paired-end with 100 bp reads on an Illumina HiSeq2000. The study's processing was this. SOAPnuke was used to process the raw data, throwing out any read that contained adapters or uncalled bases, had a mean Phred below 15, or lacked an exact constant-primer or identifier match. High-quality paired reads were merged using COPE v1.2.5, and each unique nucleotide sequence was defined as a clonotype. Clonotypes were aligned to IMGT TRBV, TRBD and TRBJ reference segments using MiTCR v1.1. Only V-J combinations with frequency above 0.0001, covering 99% to 99.2% of repertoires, were analysed. A TCS score was defined as the ratio between F50 (clonal expansion) and ExV (chaos), using BLOSUM62-based TCRdist between CDR3 peptides within each V-J. Welch's t-statistics and random forest reduced roughly 500 V-J features to about 13, which were used in a naive Bayes classifier (R e1071). TCRdb reanalyzed the raw reads on its own, using fastp at Q25 for trimming and MiXCR for clone calling, and kept in-frame beta chains. Merged by CDR3 protein, the rows form single entries marked with the most common genes and DNA. TCRdb's processing, not the authors' own work, is the source of the V and J calls. In this sample the table shows 350,000 or so distinct CDR3 sequences, about 18% of which occur a single time. The ten most abundant clones make up approximately 33% of the sample.

In its sample, this clonotype was seen a few times. Its antigen target is currently unknown. One junction end disagrees with the germline gene, perhaps due to a read error. Including the terminal cysteine and phenylalanine, the CDR3 comprises 15 residues. Solely the CDR3 DNA is kept, with 45 bases framed from the first base. As encoded in the germline V gene, CDR1 is SGHVS while CDR2 is FQNEAQ. The V and J segments used are TRBV7-8 and TRBJ2-1, with the D gene call left open. The sequenced material came from blood. The origin of this receptor is a woman aged 25 to 45 with Graves' hyperthyroidism that later progressed to Graves' ophthalmopathy. At the DNA level, the sequence is TGTGCCAGCAGCCAAAGGCTTCGCGCGGCAAATGAGCAGCTCTTC. Translated, it reads CASSQRLRAANEQLF.